The T cell receptor beta chain described here comes from a study of blood T cell repertoires in COVID-19. Study summary: The samples span acute and convalescent COVID-19 from the United States, Italy and Spain. PBMCs, B-cell-depleted T cells, or T cells were the source of the cDNA or gDNA that made up the material.

Clones were sequenced by immunoSEQ multiplex PCR, and TCRdb holds only the in-frame ones, with some missing. The table has 60,000 to 90,000 clones, roughly 89% seen once. The sequence came from a man aged 50 to 60 with acute or convalescent COVID-19. The sequenced sample was peripheral blood.

In nucleotides, the CDR3 is TGTGCCAGCAGCACGGACAGGGGGGCCGGGGAGCTGTTTTTT. Amino acids: CASSTDRGAGELFF. This chain uses TRBV6-5 with TRBJ2-2; 10 bases are shared with TRBD1. Germline V gene lookup returns CDR1 MNHEY and CDR2 SVGAGI. The CDR3 length is 14 residues. V lost 6 bases, J lost 6 bases, and 4 bases stayed unmatched.